The 28 T cell receptor beta chains given below trace back to one sample, sequenced in a study of molecular identifiers for immune sequencing clone quantification (dated by TCRdb to the late 2010s). The method was PCR. These reads were obtained on an Illumina HiSeq 4000. TCRdb reran the public reads through fastp at Q25 and MiXCR, keeping productive beta chains. CDR3 protein sequences are deduplicated, and each keeps its most common genes and DNA. The sample contains 400,000 to 600,000 distinct CDR3 sequences, about 22% of them found a single time. About 0.84% of the sample comes from the top ten. The sequenced sample consisted of naive CD8+ T cells from blood, with Jurkat cell RNA spiked in. The cell subset or site label of this sample denotes: FACS-sorted CD8+CD4-CCR7+CD45RA+ naive T cells. The receptors here all came from a human donor in good health. Some libraries in this study had Jurkat cell RNA spiked in.

This chain joins TRBV19 and TRBJ1-5; perhaps TRBD1 as D (5 bases). Germline assignment: CDR1 LNHDA and CDR2 SQIVND (reference sequence). V dropped 6 bases and J dropped 7 bases, with 16 bases sitting between them. CDR3 length: 14 amino acids. Written as DNA, the CDR3 is TGTGCCAGTAGGGTGAAGGGGTCGATCCAGCCCCAGCATTTT. Its translation is CASRVKGSIQPQHF.

A few counts support this clonotype. CDR3 in amino acids: CASSLDVFQPQHF. The CDR3 DNA reads TGTGCCAGCAGTTTAGACGTTTTCCAGCCCCAGCATTTT. The chain recombines TRBV27 with TRBJ1-5; D not certain. Trimming stripped 2 bases from V and 7 bases from J, with 9 bases between. The CDR3 totals 13 residues. Germline loops: CDR1 MNHEY, CDR2 SMNVEV (reference sequence).

In the case of this clonotype: With a much larger clone just one base away, this may be a read error. V usage is TRBV12-3 or TRBV12-4 and J usage is TRBJ1-1; no clear D gene. This CDR3 is 16 amino acids long. In DNA, the CDR3 is TGTGCCAGCATAGGTTGGGAAACCCCTCAAGACACTGGAGCTTTCTTT. Amino acid sequence: CASIGWETPQDTGAFF.

The chain links TRBV5-8 to TRBJ2-7; D is uncertain. The V and J ends lost 4 bases and 12 bases respectively, with 14 bases between them. Germline loops: CDR1 SGHTS, CDR2 YDEGEE. CDR3 length: 11 residues. The CDR3 DNA sequence: TGTGCCAGCAGCCTGGGTTCTGGTTTGTACTTC. Its protein is CASSLGSGLYF.

At least ten counts were recorded for this clonotype. J is TRBJ1-4 and V is TRBV7-9; a weak D match, TRBD1 (6 bases). The germline V gene encodes CDR1 SEHNR and CDR2 FQNEAQ (reference sequence). V lost 0 bases to trimming and J lost 5 bases, with 10 bases between them. The CDR3 has 15 amino acids. The CDR3 DNA follows: TGTGCCAGCAGCTTAGCGCCTAGGGGGAATGAAAAACTGTTTTTT. It encodes CASSLAPRGNEKLFF.

Points on this clonotype: A much bigger clone sits one base away, suggesting this may be a read error. The CDR3 is CASSRLQTGTNKKLFF. The CDR3, as DNA: TGCGCCAGCAGCCGCCTACAGACAGGGACTAATAAAAAACTGTTTTTT. The chain employs TRBV4-3 and TRBJ1-4; 7 bases align to TRBD1. The CDR3 spans 16 residues. Germline values: CDR1 LGHNA, CDR2 YSLEER.

This clonotype was observed once. The chain carries TRBV7-9 and TRBJ2-1, with a weak D call TRBD2 (6 bases). Per the germline V gene, CDR1 is SEHNR and CDR2 is FQNEAQ (reference sequence). Trimming left V 5 bases short and J 4 bases short, with 24 bases between. The CDR3 has 18 residues. Here the CDR3 DNA reads TGTGCCAGCAGCCCAGGGACTGGCGGGGCCTATGGGTACAATGAGCAGTTCTTC. Translation gives CASSPGTGGAYGYNEQFF. The whole variable domain, filled in from reference TRBV7-9 and TRBJ2-1, reads DTGVSQNPRHKITKRGQNVTFRCDPISEHNRLYWYRQTLGQGPEFLTYFQNEAQLEKSRLLSDRFSAERPKGSFSTLEIQRTEQGDSAMYLCASSPGTGGAYGYNEQFFGPGTRLTVL.

Here the CDR3 DNA reads TGTGCCAGCAGCTTCCCTTTATCTGGAAACACCATATATTTT. Its translation is CASSFPLSGNTIYF. The chain joins TRBV11-2 to TRBJ1-3, with D unresolved. Trimming shortened V by 3 bases and J by 1 base, and 7 bases separated the two germline ends. There are 14 residues in the CDR3. Germline V lookup: CDR1 SGHAT, CDR2 FQNNGV. Supplemented by reference TRBV11-2 and TRBJ1-3, the full variable domain reads EAGVAQSPRYKIIEKRQSVAFWCNPISGHATLYWYQQILGQGPKLLIQFQNNGVVDDSQLPKDRFSAERLKGVDSTLKIQPAKLEDSAVYLCASSFPLSGNTIYFGEGSWLTVV.

This clonotype was counted ten times or more. The gene calls are TRBV7-9 and TRBJ2-3; D is possibly TRBD1 (6 bases). CDR3 length equals 13 residues. CDR1 is SEHNR and CDR2 is FQNEAQ in the germline V gene (reference sequence). Trimming removed 7 bases from V and 1 base from J, with 9 bases in between. CDR3 DNA sequence: TGTGCCAGCACGGACAGAGGCACAGATACGCAGTATTTT. It yields the protein CASTDRGTDTQYF.

This clonotype was counted at least ten times. V usage is TRBV24-1 and J usage is TRBJ2-3; 7 nucleotides align to TRBD1. The CDR3 contains 15 residues. J was trimmed by 4 bases and V by 7 bases; bases with no gene match: 10. Looked up from germline, CDR1 is KGHDR and CDR2 is SFDVKD. This CDR3 reads CATSRGTARSDTQYF. CDR3 bases: TGTGCCACCAGCCGTGGGACAGCTCGCTCAGATACGCAGTATTTT.

The CDR3 is CASSPSSGHSYEQYF. As DNA, the CDR3 is TGTGCCAGCAGCCCCTCTAGCGGGCATTCCTACGAGCAGTACTTC. This chain links TRBV27 with TRBJ2-7; 8 nucleotides agree with TRBD2. The CDR3 has 15 residues. Per the germline V gene, CDR1 is MNHEY and CDR2 is SMNVEV (reference sequence). Trimming removed 6 bases from V and 1 base from J; junction bases left unmatched: 8.

This clonotype was seen many times. The CDR3 region has the DNA TGCGCCAGCAGCCAACGAGACAGGGACGGGGACACTGAAGCTTTCTTT. Amino acids: CASSQRDRDGDTEAFF. The chain employs TRBV4-3 and TRBJ1-1, with 7 positions matching TRBD1. V was pared by 2 bases and J by 3 bases, with 9 bases of the junction left unmatched. The CDR3 length is 16 residues. CDR1 is LGHNA and CDR2 is YSLEER in the germline V gene.

Comments on this clonotype: This probably arose from a read error, given a far larger clone one base away. The genes are TRBV9 and TRBJ2-2; D is unresolved. V was clipped by 0 bases and J by 4 bases, with 4 bases between them. The CDR3 runs 13 residues. In germline, CDR1 is SGDLS, CDR2 YYNGEE. In DNA form, the CDR3 reads TGTGCCAGCAGCGTAGGAAGCACCGGGGAGCTGTTTTTT. As protein: CASSVGSTGELFF.

At least ten counts were recorded for this clonotype. The chain is built from TRBV20-1 and TRBJ2-4; D is uncertain. Germline-derived CDR1 and CDR2 are DFQATT and SNEGSKA (reference sequence). The CDR3 sequence is 17 residues long. Trimming took 4 bases from V and 4 from J, leaving 23 bases between them. Here the CDR3 reads CSATQKLFDSRKNIQYF. In DNA form, the CDR3 reads TGCAGTGCTACCCAAAAATTGTTTGACTCGAGGAAAAACATTCAGTACTTC.

V and J are TRBV10-2 and TRBJ2-1, with D perhaps matching TRBD2 (5 bases). Trimming took 3 bases from V and 8 from J, leaving 14 bases between them. Germline CDR1 and CDR2: WSHSY and SAAADI. The CDR3 has 14 residues. This CDR3 reads CASSDRSEGHEQFF. The CDR3 DNA reads TGCGCCAGCAGTGACAGGAGCGAGGGCCATGAGCAGTTCTTC.

In this sample, this clonotype turned up many times. The chain carries TRBV7-9 and TRBJ2-3; tentative D call: TRBD1 (5 bases). Germline V CDR1 and CDR2: SEHNR, FQNEAQ (reference sequence). This CDR3 region has 16 residues. The V gene lost 0 bases and the J gene lost 2 bases, with 12 bases spanning the gap. DNA of the CDR3: TGTGCCAGCAGCTTAGCGGTGGGCGGACACACAGATACGCAGTATTTT. Protein: CASSLAVGGHTDTQYF. Drawing the rest from reference TRBV7-9 and TRBJ2-3, the complete variable domain is DTGVSQNPRHKITKRGQNVTFRCDPISEHNRLYWYRQTLGQGPEFLTYFQNEAQLEKSRLLSDRFSAERPKGSFSTLEIQRTEQGDSAMYLCASSLAVGGHTDTQYFGPGTRLTVL.

This clonotype was observed a single time. The chain has TRBV7-9 and TRBJ2-7, with a possible D match to TRBD2 (6 bases). Germline values: CDR1 SEHNR, CDR2 FQNEAQ (reference sequence). V gave up 8 bases and J gave up 5 bases, with 13 bases separating them. The CDR3 totals 12 residues. The DNA for the CDR3 is TGTGCCAGCGGTAAGGAGGGGAACGAGCAGTACTTC. As protein: CASGKEGNEQYF.

This rearrangement joins TRBV4-1 to TRBJ1-1, with D possibly TRBD1 on 5 matching bases. CDR1 is MGHRA and CDR2 is YSYEKL in the germline V gene. V shed 1 base and J shed 8 bases, with 17 bases lying between them. The CDR3 is 15 amino acids. The CDR3 is CASSQVFGGFSEAFF. The CDR3 DNA is TGCGCCAGCAGCCAAGTATTCGGGGGGTTTAGCGAAGCTTTCTTT.

Only a few counts were recorded for this clonotype. The rearrangement uses TRBV5-6 and TRBJ1-5, with 9 bases fitting TRBD1. Trimming cost V 0 bases and J 2 bases; bases outside gene matches: 3. The CDR3 has 16 residues. In germline, CDR1 is SGHDT, CDR2 YYEEEE. The CDR3 region has the DNA TGTGCCAGCAGCTTGGCAACAGGGGGCGGCAATCAGCCCCAGCATTTT. This gives the protein CASSLATGGGNQPQHF.

The CDR3 coding sequence is TGCAGTGCTAGCTCTAGCTTTGAATCCTACGAGCAGTACTTC. Translated, it gives CSASSSFESYEQYF. The genes are TRBV20-1 and TRBJ2-7, with D maybe TRBD2 (5 bases). The V gene lost 3 bases and the J gene lost 1 base, with 13 bases spanning the gap. The CDR3 is 14 residues long. Germline-derived CDR1 and CDR2 are DFQATT and SNEGSKA (reference sequence).

There are many counts of this clonotype. The chain links TRBV29-1 to TRBJ1-1; perhaps TRBD1 as D (5 bases). The germline V gene encodes CDR1 SQVTM and CDR2 ANQGSEA. Trimming stripped 7 bases from V and 0 bases from J, with 12 bases between. The CDR3 runs to 13 residues. The CDR3: CSAGGALNTEAFF. CDR3 in DNA: TGCAGCGCGGGAGGGGCTTTGAACACTGAAGCTTTCTTT. The entire variable domain, with the rest obtained from reference TRBV29-1 and TRBJ1-1, is as follows: SAVISQKPSRDICQRGTSLTIQCQVDSQVTMMFWYRQQPGQSLTLIATANQGSEATYESGFVIDKFPISRPNLTFSTLTVSNMSPEDSSIYLCSAGGALNTEAFFGQGTRLTVV.

The table lists this clonotype with many counts. This chain joins TRBV6-5 and TRBJ2-7, with 8 positions matching TRBD1. The junction had 6 bases not matched to a gene; V was cut back by 7 bases and J by 7 bases. The CDR3 extends over 12 amino acids. Germline values: CDR1 MNHEY, CDR2 SVGAGI. In DNA, the CDR3 is TGTGCCAGCATGCAGGGGACAGGTGAGCAGTACTTC. Translation gives CASMQGTGEQYF.

This clonotype was counted a few times. The chain uses TRBV7-9 and TRBJ2-7; TRBD1 is a possible D gene (5 bases). V was cut by 5 bases and J by 2 bases, with 16 bases left in between. The length of the CDR3 is 15 residues. Germline assignment: CDR1 SEHNR and CDR2 FQNEAQ (reference sequence). This CDR3 is CASSPTLTETYEQYF. CDR3 coding DNA: TGTGCCAGCAGCCCAACCCTGACAGAAACCTACGAGCAGTACTTC.

This clonotype was seen many times. This chain links TRBV9 with TRBJ2-7, with D perhaps TRBD2 (6 bases). The CDR3 has 15 residues. Trimming cost V 0 bases and J 3 bases, with 13 bases left between them. Germline assignment: CDR1 SGDLS and CDR2 YYNGEE. Here the CDR3 reads CASSVAPGEVYEQYF. The CDR3 region has the DNA TGTGCCAGCAGCGTAGCACCGGGAGAGGTCTACGAGCAGTACTTC.

Turning to this clonotype: At one of its ends the junction is not consistent with the germline gene, which may arise from a read error. The CDR3 DNA follows: TGTGCCAGCAGTCACTCGGGTCCTAAGACAGATACGCAGTATTTT. Translating gives CASSHSGPKTDTQYF. This sequence joins TRBV6-5 and TRBJ2-3; D gene unclear. The CDR3 length is 15 residues. The germline V gene has CDR1 MNHEY and CDR2 SVGAGI.

J is TRBJ2-1 and V is TRBV12-3 or TRBV12-4; 8 bases are a match to TRBD1. J gave up 1 base and V 6 bases, and 2 bases lay outside the gene matches. The CDR3 has 14 amino acids. As DNA, the CDR3 is TGTGCCAGCAGGGACAGGGCGTCCTACAATGAGCAGTTCTTC. Translated, it gives CASRDRASYNEQFF.

A note on this clonotype: Mismatch with germline at one junction end may stem from a read error. The chain uses TRBV12-3 or TRBV12-4 and TRBJ2-3; no firm D call. This CDR3 comprises 15 residues. The CDR3: CARSFSASSTDTQYF. Written as DNA, the CDR3 is TGTGCCCGCAGTTTCTCGGCATCGAGCACAGATACGCAGTATTTT.

The V call is TRBV4-1, the J call TRBJ2-7; 7 positions agree with TRBD2. The length of the CDR3 is 15 residues. The J segment lost 3 bases and the V segment lost 1 base, leaving 6 bases of the junction unmatched. Germline assignment: CDR1 MGHRA and CDR2 YSYEKL. CDR3 loop: CASSQGPGGLYEQYF. The CDR3 DNA reads TGCGCCAGCAGCCAAGGCCCGGGAGGCCTCTACGAGCAGTACTTC.